This T cell receptor beta chain came from a study of control samples from healthy donors and cancer patients. Trimming removed 5 bases at V and 4 bases at J, with 8 bases between. The CDR3 sequence is 12 residues long. Germline V CDR1 and CDR2: MNHEY, SVGEGT. Libraries were prepared by immunoSEQ multiplex PCR; TCRdb keeps only in-frame clonotypes and omits some of them. Among about 130,000 clones listed, roughly 84% were seen once. V is TRBV6-2 or TRBV6-3 and J is TRBJ2-5; no clear D gene. The receptor was isolated from a man in his fifties or sixties in good health. The sequencing input was blood. In DNA, the CDR3 is TGTGCCAGCAGTGAGTCCCCAGAGACCCAGTACTTC. Amino acids: CASSESPETQYF.